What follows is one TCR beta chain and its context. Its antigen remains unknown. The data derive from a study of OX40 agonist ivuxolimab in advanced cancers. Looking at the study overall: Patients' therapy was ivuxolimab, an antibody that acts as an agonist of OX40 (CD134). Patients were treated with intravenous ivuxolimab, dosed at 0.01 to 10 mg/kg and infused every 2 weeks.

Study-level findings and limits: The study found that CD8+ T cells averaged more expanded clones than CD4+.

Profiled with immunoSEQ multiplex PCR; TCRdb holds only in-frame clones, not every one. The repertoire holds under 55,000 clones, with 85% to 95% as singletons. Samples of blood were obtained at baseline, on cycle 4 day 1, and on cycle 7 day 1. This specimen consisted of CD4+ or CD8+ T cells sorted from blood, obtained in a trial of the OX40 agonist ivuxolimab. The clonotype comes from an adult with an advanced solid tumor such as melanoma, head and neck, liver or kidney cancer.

CDR3 sequence reads: CASVGQGIYEQYF. Written as DNA, the CDR3 is TGTGCCAGCGTGGGACAGGGGATATACGAGCAGTACTTC. The chain has TRBV27 and TRBJ2-7, with TRBD1 matching over 10 bases. The V gene's germline CDR1 is MNHEY and CDR2 SMNVEV (reference sequence). CDR3 length: 13 amino acids. Trimming removed 8 bases from V and 4 bases from J; junction bases left unmatched: 5.